Listed below are T cell receptor beta chains from one sample, sequenced in a study of cytomegalovirus exposure and HLA in healthy donors. The method was immunoSEQ multiplex PCR; TCRdb's version includes in-frame clones alone and lacks a portion of them. There are some 180,000 clones in the sample; about 80% occur only once, and about 1.9% lies in the top ten. Sample: PBMCs. Receptors were obtained from a woman aged 30 to 39 in good health and CMV-seronegative. Both conserved end residues are part of each CDR3. Each record gives: D gene, V gene, J gene, CDR3 length, clone size, CDR3 DNA, CDR3 protein. A D gene is named only where the DNA matches it firmly. Only part of the rows carry a size: once, few, many, or a class if the clone is expanded.

>NA|TRBV10-3|TRBJ2-3|15|NA
TGTGCCATCAGTGAGTCTGGGGCAAGTGGAGATACGCAGTATTTT
CAISESGASGDTQYF
>TRBD1|TRBV6-1|TRBJ1-3|15|few
TGTGCCAGCAGTGAGGACAGGGGATCAGGAAACACCATATATTTT
CASSEDRGSGNTIYF
>NA|TRBV15|TRBJ1-2|14|NA
TGTGCCACCAGCAGAGATCGCACAGACTATGGCTACACCTTC
CATSRDRTDYGYTF
>TRBD1|TRBV19|TRBJ1-4|15|NA
TGTGCCAGTAGTGGAAGGACAGGGGGTAATGAAAAACTGTTTTTT
CASSGRTGGNEKLFF
>TRBD2|TRBV5-8|TRBJ2-7|14|NA
TGTGCCAGCAGCCGTAGCGGGGGGACCTACGAGCAGTACTTC
CASSRSGGTYEQYF
>TRBD2|TRBV30|TRBJ2-3|14|NA
TGTGCCTTTCCGAGCGGGGGGAGCACAGATACGCAGTATTTT
CAFPSGGSTDTQYF
>NA|TRBV27|TRBJ2-1|12|NA
TGTGCCAGCAGTTTACTACCCAATGAGCAGTTCTTC
CASSLLPNEQFF
>NA|TRBV30|TRBJ2-1|13|NA
TGTGCCGCTGAAGGGGGAGCCGGGGATGAGCAGTTCTTC
CAAEGGAGDEQFF
>TRBD2|TRBV4-1|TRBJ2-1|15|NA
TGCGCCAGCAGCCCGCGCCGGGGGGACTACAATGAGCAGTTCTTC
CASSPRRGDYNEQFF
>NA|TRBV30|TRBJ1-5|16|few
TGTGCCTGGAGTATAGACGGGGTAGTAGGGCGTCAGCCCCAGCATTTT
CAWSIDGVVGRQPQHF
>NA|TRBV18|TRBJ1-2|14|few
TGTGCCAGCTCACCGTCCCAGGAGACAGGAGGCTACACCTTC
CASSPSQETGGYTF
>TRBD1|TRBV19|TRBJ1-1|14|few
TGTGCCAGTAGTAAGAGGGGGCTGAACACTGAAGCTTTCTTT
CASSKRGLNTEAFF
>NA|TRBV5-1|TRBJ1-1|19|NA
TGCGCCAGCAGCTTGTTGGGTGCGCCCCTCGTACGGGAGAACACTGAAGCTTTCTTT
CASSLLGAPLVRENTEAFF
>NA|TRBV5-1|TRBJ1-2|14|NA
TGCGCCAGCAGCTTGGAGGGCAGGGTCTACGGCTACACCTTC
CASSLEGRVYGYTF
>TRBD1|TRBV5-4|TRBJ1-1|16|NA
TGTGCCAGCAGCGGGGGACAGGGGCAAATGAACACTGAAGCTTTCTTT
CASSGGQGQMNTEAFF
>TRBD1|TRBV6-1|TRBJ2-3|13|NA
TGTGCCCTCCGGGACAGGAGATCAGATACGCAGTATTTT
CALRDRRSDTQYF
>NA|TRBV5-4|TRBJ2-3|12|few
TGTGCCAGCAGCCCCCCTGAGGGATCGCAGTATTTT
CASSPPEGSQYF
>NA|TRBV5-1|TRBJ1-1|14|few
TGCGCCAGCAGGAGCCGGGTGACGAACACTGAAGCTTTCTTT
CASRSRVTNTEAFF
>TRBD1|TRBV5-1|TRBJ1-1|15|NA
TGCGCCAGCAGCACCCGGACAGGGTCGGGCACTGAAGCTTTCTTT
CASSTRTGSGTEAFF
>TRBD1|TRBV6-5|TRBJ1-4|14|NA
TGTGCCAGCAGCCCAGGGGGAGAGAATGAAAAACTGTTTTTT
CASSPGGENEKLFF
>NA|TRBV2|TRBJ2-7|13|NA
TGTGCCAGCAGTGCTACTGGACCGGGGGAGCAGTACTTC
CASSATGPGEQYF
>NA|TRBV19|TRBJ1-3|16|NA
TGTGCCAGTAGTATGGACAGCTCGGACTCTGGAAACACCATATATTTT
CASSMDSSDSGNTIYF
>TRBD2|TRBV4-1|TRBJ2-7|15|NA
TGCGCCAGCAGCCAAGGACTAGCGGGTTTTGACGAGCAGTACTTC
CASSQGLAGFDEQYF
>NA|TRBV5-1|TRBJ2-7|13|NA
TGCGCCAGCAGCTTGGTGGCCTCCTACGAGCAGTACTTC
CASSLVASYEQYF
>TRBD2|TRBV7-2|TRBJ2-5|18|NA
TGTGCCAGCAGCACCAGGCCGGGACTAGCGGGGGCAAGGGAGACCCAGTACTTC
CASSTRPGLAGARETQYF
>NA|TRBV4-1|TRBJ1-5|13|NA
TGCGCCAGCAGCCAAGATCTGGGCCAGCCCCAGCATTTT
CASSQDLGQPQHF
>NA|TRBV5-1|TRBJ1-3|16|NA
TGCGCCAGCAGCTTGGGGAGGGCCTACTCTGGAAACACCATATATTTT
CASSLGRAYSGNTIYF
>NA|TRBV27|TRBJ1-2|14|NA
TGTGCCAGCAGGTTGGGGGCGGCTTCCTATGGCTACACCTTC
CASRLGAASYGYTF
>TRBD1|TRBV2|TRBJ2-5|15|NA
TGTGCCAGCAGTCACAGGACAGGGGGTGAAGAGACCCAGTACTTC
CASSHRTGGEETQYF
>TRBD1|TRBV11-3|TRBJ1-1|13|NA
TGTGCCAGCAGCTTCGGCAGGGGGACTGAAGCTTTCTTT
CASSFGRGTEAFF
>NA|TRBV7-6|TRBJ1-5|15|NA
TGTGCCAGCAGCCCGACAGGTTCGGGGCATCAGCCCCAGCATTTT
CASSPTGSGHQPQHF
>NA|TRBV2|TRBJ1-2|14|NA
TGTGCCAGCAGTGACCTAGACGGAATCTATGGCTACACCTTC
CASSDLDGIYGYTF
>NA|TRBV6-5|TRBJ1-1|14|once
TGTGCCAGCAGAGCAGGTCCCATCAACACTGAAGCTTTCTTT
CASRAGPINTEAFF
>NA|TRBV6-6|TRBJ2-1|11|few
TGTGCCAGCAGTTACCTCGGTGAGCAGTTCTTC
CASSYLGEQFF
>NA|TRBV4-1|TRBJ2-4|15|NA
TGCGCCAGCAGCCTAAAGGCGGTTTCCAAAAACATTCAGTACTTC
CASSLKAVSKNIQYF
>NA|TRBV6-5|TRBJ1-2|14|NA
TGTGCCAGCAGCCGCGGGGGGTCTAACTATGGCTACACCTTC
CASSRGGSNYGYTF
>TRBD2|TRBV7-6|TRBJ2-2|17|NA
TGTGCCAGCAGCCTGGGACTAGCGGGGGTGAGGTCCGGGGAGCTGTTTTTT
CASSLGLAGVRSGELFF
>TRBD1|TRBV29-1|TRBJ1-6|13|NA
TGCAGCGTTGGTGGGACAGGGGGTTCACCCCTCCACTTT
CSVGGTGGSPLHF
>TRBD1|TRBV25-1|TRBJ1-4|15|NA
TGTGCCAGCAGTGAATTGAGGACAGGAGAGGGAAAACTGTTTTTT
CASSELRTGEGKLFF
>TRBD1|TRBV6-5|TRBJ2-7|15|NA
TGTGCCAGCAGTTCTTCCGACAGGGACTCCTACGAGCAGTACTTC
CASSSSDRDSYEQYF
>TRBD1|TRBV12-5|TRBJ1-2|14|few
TGTGCTAGTGGCCGACAGGGGCTAGGCTATGGCTACACCTTC
CASGRQGLGYGYTF
>NA|TRBV7-3|TRBJ1-1|14|NA
TGTGCCAGCAGCTTAACGGGTCGGGACACTGAAGCTTTCTTT
CASSLTGRDTEAFF
>NA|TRBV4-3|TRBJ2-5|16|NA
TGCGCCAGCAGCCAAGCGGTTGGGGCAGGGCAAGAGACCCAGTACTTC
CASSQAVGAGQETQYF
>NA|TRBV6-5|TRBJ2-1|14|NA
TGTGCCAGCAGCGGACTTTTCTCCTACAATGAGCAGTTCTTC
CASSGLFSYNEQFF
>NA|TRBV19|TRBJ1-1|15|NA
TGTGCCAGTAGTATAGTTCCGGGGTTGAACACTGAAGCTTTCTTT
CASSIVPGLNTEAFF
>NA|TRBV5-1|TRBJ1-5|15|NA
TGCGCCAGCAGCTTGGGTGGGCAGAACAATCAGCCCCAGCATTTT
CASSLGGQNNQPQHF
>NA|TRBV2|TRBJ2-5|16|once
TGTGCCAGCTCCATACTAGTCCTGCCGTACCAAGAGACCCAGTACTTC
CASSILVLPYQETQYF
>NA|TRBV4-1|TRBJ1-2|16|NA
TGCGCCAGCAGCCAAGCTTCAGGGTCTTCGTTCTATGGCTACACCTTC
CASSQASGSSFYGYTF
>NA|TRBV6-5|TRBJ2-1|13|NA
TGTGCCAGCAGTCCCGCGACATACAATGAGCAGTTCTTC
CASSPATYNEQFF
>NA|TRBV7-3|TRBJ2-7|14|NA
TGTGCCAGCAGCTTATCCTCCTACTCCTACGAGCAGTACTTC
CASSLSSYSYEQYF
>NA|TRBV9|TRBJ1-1|15|NA
TGTGCCAGCAGCCCGCAACCGGGGAGGGGCACTGAAGCTTTCTTT
CASSPQPGRGTEAFF
>NA|TRBV9|TRBJ2-7|14|few
TGTGCCAGCAGCGTATCCGGTAAACCCTACGAGCAGTACTTC
CASSVSGKPYEQYF
>TRBD1|TRBV7-7|TRBJ2-7|13|once
TGTGCTAGCAGCCCGGGACAGGGGAACGAGCAGTACTTC
CASSPGQGNEQYF
>TRBD1|TRBV7-2|TRBJ2-3|17|once
TGTGCCAGCAGCTTAGGGGGGACAGGGAAAGTCACAGATACGCAGTATTTT
CASSLGGTGKVTDTQYF
>NA|TRBV7-6|TRBJ2-7|14|NA
TGTGCCAGCAGCTCCGGGGACTTCTCCTACGAGCAGTACTTC
CASSSGDFSYEQYF
>NA|TRBV5-1|TRBJ1-2|13|NA
TGCGCCAGCAGCTCGGACAGATTCTATGGCTACACCTTC
CASSSDRFYGYTF
>TRBD2|TRBV6-1|TRBJ2-1|15|NA
TGTGCCAGCAGTAAGGGACTAGCGGGGCTCAATGAGCAGTTCTTC
CASSKGLAGLNEQFF